A selection of T cell receptor beta chains follows, all from one sample in a study of shared clonotypes between healthy human individuals. Repertoires were generated with immunoSEQ multiplex PCR, while TCRdb's copy carries only in-frame clones and drops some. Of approximately 500,000 clones listed, less than 85% are singletons. Input material: PBMCs. The receptor set was obtained from a woman aged 40-49 years in good health. Some clones in this sample may be carry-over from other donors' samples. Each CDR3 is given with its conserved first and last residue. Each record gives: clone size, V gene, D gene, J gene, CDR3 protein, CDR3 DNA. The D gene is left open where the match is weak. A clone size is listed for some rows: how often the clone was seen (once, few, many), or a class if it is expanded.

abundance: -; v_gene: TRBV19; d_gene: -; j_gene: TRBJ2-3; CDR3aa: CASSVLAESTDTQYF; CDR3nt: TGTGCCAGTAGTGTCTTAGCGGAAAGCACAGATACGCAGTATTTT
abundance: -; v_gene: TRBV19; d_gene: -; j_gene: TRBJ2-7; CDR3aa: CASSIGGGEQYF; CDR3nt: TGTGCCAGTAGTATTGGGGGTGGCGAGCAGTACTTC
abundance: few; v_gene: TRBV7-9; d_gene: -; j_gene: TRBJ1-4; CDR3aa: CASSLSFRQGSEKLFF; CDR3nt: TGTGCCAGCAGCTTATCGTTTAGGCAGGGGAGTGAAAAACTGTTTTTT
abundance: few; v_gene: TRBV5-4; d_gene: -; j_gene: TRBJ1-1; CDR3aa: CASSTRQGFGDEAFF; CDR3nt: TGTGCCAGCAGCACGCGACAAGGGTTCGGCGATGAAGCTTTCTTT
abundance: -; v_gene: TRBV15; d_gene: -; j_gene: TRBJ1-2; CDR3aa: CATSAWGDYGYTF; CDR3nt: TGTGCCACCAGCGCCTGGGGGGACTATGGCTACACCTTC
abundance: -; v_gene: TRBV7-2; d_gene: -; j_gene: TRBJ1-3; CDR3aa: CASSLERGNTIYF; CDR3nt: TGTGCCAGCAGCTTAGAACGGGGAAACACCATATATTTT
abundance: -; v_gene: TRBV12-5; d_gene: TRBD2; j_gene: TRBJ2-7; CDR3aa: CASGLSPAGRTSGRLGREQYF; CDR3nt: TGTGCTAGTGGTTTGTCCCCTGCGGGCAGGACTAGCGGGAGATTGGGGCGCGAGCAGTACTTC
abundance: few; v_gene: TRBV5-6; d_gene: -; j_gene: TRBJ2-7; CDR3aa: CASSLVSTYEQYF; CDR3nt: TGTGCCAGCAGCTTGGTCTCTACCTACGAGCAGTACTTC
abundance: -; v_gene: TRBV29-1; d_gene: -; j_gene: TRBJ2-5; CDR3aa: CSVDWKTQYF; CDR3nt: TGCAGCGTTGACTGGAAGACCCAGTACTTC
abundance: few; v_gene: TRBV7-9; d_gene: -; j_gene: TRBJ2-1; CDR3aa: CASSGGGTVYNEQFF; CDR3nt: TGTGCCAGCAGCGGAGGGGGGACAGTATACAATGAGCAGTTCTTC
abundance: -; v_gene: TRBV5-1; d_gene: -; j_gene: TRBJ2-2; CDR3aa: CASSIRDLGELFF; CDR3nt: TGCGCCAGCAGCATCCGGGACCTAGGGGAGCTGTTTTTT
abundance: -; v_gene: TRBV7-2; d_gene: TRBD2; j_gene: TRBJ2-5; CDR3aa: CASSLARGGETQYF; CDR3nt: TGTGCCAGCAGCTTAGCGCGGGGGGGGGAGACCCAGTACTTC
abundance: -; v_gene: TRBV9; d_gene: -; j_gene: TRBJ2-1; CDR3aa: CASSVGDLSYNEQFF; CDR3nt: TGTGCCAGCAGCGTAGGGGACTTATCCTACAATGAGCAGTTCTTC
abundance: -; v_gene: TRBV10-3; d_gene: -; j_gene: TRBJ1-5; CDR3aa: CAISEEGLNNQPQHF; CDR3nt: TGTGCCATCAGTGAGGAAGGTCTCAACAATCAGCCCCAGCATTTT
abundance: -; v_gene: TRBV28; d_gene: -; j_gene: TRBJ2-4; CDR3aa: CASSLGWAKNIQYF; CDR3nt: TGTGCCAGCAGTTTGGGGTGGGCCAAAAACATTCAGTACTTC
abundance: -; v_gene: TRBV28; d_gene: -; j_gene: TRBJ2-1; CDR3aa: CASARQGSYNEQFF; CDR3nt: TGTGCCAGCGCCAGGCAGGGCTCCTACAATGAGCAGTTCTTC
abundance: once; v_gene: TRBV5-4; d_gene: TRBD1; j_gene: TRBJ1-2; CDR3aa: CASSLGTGIISGYTF; CDR3nt: TGTGCCAGCAGCTTGGGGACAGGGATCATTTCTGGCTACACCTTC
abundance: -; v_gene: TRBV7-8; d_gene: TRBD2; j_gene: TRBJ2-3; CDR3aa: CASSSSGRASDTQYF; CDR3nt: TGTGCCAGCAGCTCCAGCGGGAGGGCCTCAGATACGCAGTATTTT
abundance: -; v_gene: TRBV30; d_gene: -; j_gene: TRBJ1-3; CDR3aa: CAWNFGGSGNTIYF; CDR3nt: TGTGCCTGGAACTTCGGTGGCTCTGGAAACACCATATATTTT
abundance: once; v_gene: TRBV6-4; d_gene: -; j_gene: TRBJ2-1; CDR3aa: CASSDGGGSNNEQFF; CDR3nt: TGTGCCAGCAGTGACGGTGGCGGTAGTAACAATGAGCAGTTCTTC
abundance: once; v_gene: TRBV25-1; d_gene: -; j_gene: TRBJ2-5; CDR3aa: CASGKVAETQYF; CDR3nt: TGTGCCAGCGGGAAGGTGGCGGAGACCCAGTACTTC
abundance: -; v_gene: TRBV27; d_gene: -; j_gene: TRBJ2-2; CDR3aa: CASSLRGQGTGELFF; CDR3nt: TGTGCCAGCAGTTTACGGGGGCAGGGCACCGGGGAGCTGTTTTTT
abundance: -; v_gene: TRBV4-2; d_gene: TRBD2; j_gene: TRBJ2-2; CDR3aa: CASSRSLAGGPTGELFF; CDR3nt: TGTGCCAGCAGCCGATCACTAGCGGGAGGGCCTACCGGGGAGCTGTTTTTT
abundance: -; v_gene: TRBV28; d_gene: -; j_gene: TRBJ1-4; CDR3aa: CASSLSGGLNEKLFF; CDR3nt: TGTGCCAGCAGTTTGAGCGGCGGTTTGAATGAAAAACTGTTTTTT
abundance: -; v_gene: TRBV7-2; d_gene: TRBD1; j_gene: TRBJ1-1; CDR3aa: CASSLTGRGTEAFF; CDR3nt: TGTGCCAGCAGCTTGACAGGGAGGGGGACTGAAGCTTTCTTT
abundance: -; v_gene: TRBV28; d_gene: TRBD2; j_gene: TRBJ2-7; CDR3aa: CASSLQGLAYEQYF; CDR3nt: TGTGCCAGCAGTTTACAGGGACTAGCCTACGAGCAGTACTTC
abundance: -; v_gene: TRBV5-4; d_gene: -; j_gene: TRBJ2-6; CDR3aa: CAIGATSGANVLTF; CDR3nt: TGTGCCATCGGAGCGACCTCTGGGGCCAACGTCCTGACTTTC
abundance: few; v_gene: TRBV11-2; d_gene: TRBD1; j_gene: TRBJ2-5; CDR3aa: CASSLGGNRGHETQYF; CDR3nt: TGTGCCAGCAGCTTAGGGGGGAACAGGGGACACGAGACCCAGTACTTC
abundance: -; v_gene: TRBV15; d_gene: -; j_gene: TRBJ2-6; CDR3aa: CATSSDASGANVLTF; CDR3nt: TGTGCCACCAGCAGCGATGCTTCTGGGGCCAACGTCCTGACTTTC
abundance: -; v_gene: TRBV28; d_gene: TRBD1; j_gene: TRBJ1-4; CDR3aa: CASSKQGIREKLFF; CDR3nt: TGTGCCAGCAGCAAACAGGGGATTCGTGAAAAACTGTTTTTT
abundance: -; v_gene: TRBV7-3; d_gene: TRBD2; j_gene: TRBJ2-1; CDR3aa: CASSLEARLAGGSYEQFF; CDR3nt: TGTGCCAGCAGCTTAGAAGCCAGACTAGCGGGAGGGAGTTATGAGCAGTTCTTC
abundance: -; v_gene: TRBV30; d_gene: TRBD1; j_gene: TRBJ2-1; CDR3aa: CAWSHTGTGGFF; CDR3nt: TGTGCCTGGTCACACACCGGGACAGGGGGGTTCTTC
abundance: -; v_gene: TRBV10-1; d_gene: -; j_gene: TRBJ1-4; CDR3aa: CASAIGLSEKLFF; CDR3nt: TGCGCCAGCGCTATCGGGTTATCTGAAAAACTGTTTTTT
abundance: -; v_gene: TRBV15; d_gene: -; j_gene: TRBJ2-5; CDR3aa: CATSRERVETQYF; CDR3nt: TGTGCCACCAGCAGAGAAAGGGTGGAGACCCAGTACTTC
abundance: -; v_gene: TRBV28; d_gene: TRBD1; j_gene: TRBJ2-7; CDR3aa: CASSFLGQGSHEQYF; CDR3nt: TGTGCCAGCAGTTTCCTGGGACAGGGGTCCCACGAGCAGTACTTC
abundance: -; v_gene: TRBV28; d_gene: -; j_gene: TRBJ2-6; CDR3aa: CASSLQGGVAGGANVLTF; CDR3nt: TGTGCCAGCAGTCTGCAAGGGGGCGTAGCGGGTGGGGCCAACGTCCTGACTTTC
abundance: -; v_gene: TRBV4-2; d_gene: TRBD2; j_gene: TRBJ2-3; CDR3aa: CASSQDRTSGSLDTQYF; CDR3nt: TGTGCCAGCAGCCAAGATAGGACTAGCGGGAGTCTTGATACGCAGTATTTT
abundance: -; v_gene: TRBV10-1; d_gene: -; j_gene: TRBJ1-1; CDR3aa: CASSGSTGNTEAFF; CDR3nt: TGCGCCAGCAGTGGATCGACAGGGAACACTGAAGCTTTCTTT
abundance: -; v_gene: TRBV29-1; d_gene: TRBD2; j_gene: TRBJ2-1; CDR3aa: CSGRTSGVNEQFF; CDR3nt: TGCAGCGGCCGGACTAGCGGGGTTAATGAGCAGTTCTTC
abundance: -; v_gene: TRBV1; d_gene: -; j_gene: TRBJ2-3; CDR3aa: CTSSHDSGADTQYF; CDR3nt: TGCACCAGCAGCCACGATTCTGGCGCAGATACGCAGTATTTT
abundance: -; v_gene: TRBV9; d_gene: TRBD1; j_gene: TRBJ2-3; CDR3aa: CASSVGTGARDTQYF; CDR3nt: TGTGCCAGCAGCGTAGGGACAGGGGCAAGGGATACGCAGTATTTT
abundance: -; v_gene: TRBV5-6; d_gene: -; j_gene: TRBJ2-5; CDR3aa: CASSLGLPKETQYF; CDR3nt: TGTGCCAGCAGCTTAGGACTGCCAAAAGAGACCCAGTACTTC
abundance: -; v_gene: TRBV11-2; d_gene: TRBD1; j_gene: TRBJ2-3; CDR3aa: CASSSHLGGADTQYF; CDR3nt: TGTGCCAGCAGCTCTCACTTAGGGGGCGCAGATACGCAGTATTTT
abundance: -; v_gene: TRBV7-3; d_gene: -; j_gene: TRBJ2-6; CDR3aa: CASSLWGSALGANVLTF; CDR3nt: TGTGCCAGCAGCTTATGGGGTTCGGCTCTGGGGGCCAACGTCCTGACTTTC
abundance: -; v_gene: TRBV2; d_gene: TRBD1; j_gene: TRBJ2-5; CDR3aa: CASSGGTGATETQYF; CDR3nt: TGTGCCAGCAGTGGGGGGACAGGGGCTACCGAGACCCAGTACTTC
abundance: -; v_gene: TRBV2; d_gene: -; j_gene: TRBJ1-1; CDR3aa: CASRDTNTEAFF; CDR3nt: TGTGCCAGCAGAGACACGAACACTGAAGCTTTCTTT
abundance: few; v_gene: TRBV10-3; d_gene: -; j_gene: TRBJ1-1; CDR3aa: CAIRGNTEAFF; CDR3nt: TGTGCCATCAGGGGGAACACTGAAGCTTTCTTT
abundance: -; v_gene: TRBV2; d_gene: TRBD2; j_gene: TRBJ2-1; CDR3aa: CASEGLAGHNEQFF; CDR3nt: TGTGCCAGTGAGGGACTAGCGGGTCACAATGAGCAGTTCTTC
abundance: once; v_gene: TRBV19; d_gene: TRBD1; j_gene: TRBJ1-2; CDR3aa: CASSPRTGINYGYTF; CDR3nt: TGTGCCAGTAGTCCGCGGACAGGTATCAACTATGGCTACACCTTC
abundance: -; v_gene: TRBV15; d_gene: -; j_gene: TRBJ2-6; CDR3aa: CATSKRGSGANVLTF; CDR3nt: TGTGCCACCAGCAAACGAGGCTCCGGGGCCAACGTCCTGACTTTC
abundance: -; v_gene: TRBV4-2; d_gene: -; j_gene: TRBJ1-5; CDR3aa: CASSQDGVQNQPQHF; CDR3nt: TGTGCCAGCAGCCAAGATGGGGTCCAAAATCAGCCCCAGCATTTT
abundance: -; v_gene: TRBV10-3; d_gene: TRBD2; j_gene: TRBJ2-2; CDR3aa: CAISGTTAGTGELFF; CDR3nt: TGTGCCATCAGCGGGACTACCGCGGGCACCGGGGAGCTGTTTTTT
abundance: -; v_gene: TRBV5-1; d_gene: TRBD2; j_gene: TRBJ2-7; CDR3aa: CASSSTSGRSEQYF; CDR3nt: TGCGCCAGCAGCTCAACTAGCGGGAGGAGCGAGCAGTACTTC
abundance: -; v_gene: TRBV7-8; d_gene: -; j_gene: TRBJ2-7; CDR3aa: CASRPDGYTEQYF; CDR3nt: TGTGCCAGCCGTCCGGACGGATACACCGAGCAGTACTTC
abundance: -; v_gene: TRBV7-9; d_gene: -; j_gene: TRBJ2-1; CDR3aa: CASRLTRRQESIGEQFF; CDR3nt: TGTGCCAGCAGGTTAACTAGGCGACAGGAGAGTATTGGGGAGCAGTTCTTC
abundance: -; v_gene: TRBV28; d_gene: TRBD2; j_gene: TRBJ2-2; CDR3aa: CASRAGGPNTGELFF; CDR3nt: TGTGCCAGCAGAGCGGGAGGGCCAAACACCGGGGAGCTGTTTTTT
abundance: -; v_gene: TRBV18; d_gene: -; j_gene: TRBJ1-2; CDR3aa: CASSQNRDNYGYTF; CDR3nt: TGTGCCAGCTCACAGAACAGGGATAACTATGGCTACACCTTC
abundance: -; v_gene: TRBV2; d_gene: -; j_gene: TRBJ2-5; CDR3aa: CASSGQVQETQYF; CDR3nt: TGTGCCAGCAGTGGACAGGTCCAAGAGACCCAGTACTTC
abundance: once; v_gene: TRBV4-1; d_gene: -; j_gene: TRBJ2-5; CDR3aa: CASSQDLQQETQYF; CDR3nt: TGCGCCAGCAGCCAAGATCTTCAGCAAGAGACCCAGTACTTC
abundance: -; v_gene: TRBV6-1; d_gene: -; j_gene: TRBJ1-3; CDR3aa: CASSGRSSGNTIYF; CDR3nt: TGTGCCAGCAGTGGCCGGAGCTCTGGAAACACCATATATTTT